This T cell receptor (beta chain) was sequenced in a study of blood T cell repertoires in COVID-19. The CDR3 is 19 residues long. CDR1 and CDR2 (germline): SGHTA, FQGNSA. The ends lost 2 bases at V and 0 bases at J; junction bases unmatched: 8. The data were produced by immunoSEQ multiplex PCR, yet TCRdb's version contains in-frame clones alone and is incomplete. Of a few hundred thousand clones listed, approximately 81% are singletons. Material for sequencing was peripheral blood. The chain is built from TRBV7-2 and TRBJ2-1; 12 bases agree with TRBD2. The clonotype was recovered from a young woman with acute or convalescent COVID-19. This chain's CDR3 is CASSLITGTSGFSYNEQFF. CDR3 sequence (DNA): TGTGCCAGCAGCTTAATTACGGGGACTAGCGGGTTCTCCTACAATGAGCAGTTCTTC.